The next 19 T cell receptor beta chains were all read from a single sample in a study of shared clonotypes between healthy human individuals. Naive CD8 cells, CD45RO-negative and positively selected for CCR7, excluded terminally differentiated effector memory CD45RA+ cells. TCRdb keeps only in-frame clones here, not all; method: immunoSEQ multiplex PCR. The table records 550,000 to 600,000 clones, nearly 98% of them present only once. Sequenced: naive CD8+ T cells sorted from blood. The receptors stem from a man aged 25-45 years in good health.

The chain is built from TRBV2 and TRBJ1-1; D perhaps matches TRBD1 (5 bases). Germline lookup yields CDR1 SNHLY and CDR2 FYNNEI. The CDR3 sequence is 10 residues long. V lost 8 bases, J lost 8 bases, and 9 bases lay in between. DNA of the CDR3: TGTGCCAGCCTGCGACAGGAAGCTTTCTTT. It yields the protein CASLRQEAFF.

Here the CDR3 reads CASRLVGIQNTEAFF. CDR3 DNA: TGTGCAAGTCGCTTAGTGGGCATCCAGAACACTGAAGCTTTCTTT. V gene TRBV12-2 combines with J gene TRBJ1-1; the table gives TRBD1 as D, unverified against the DNA. TRBV12-2 is recorded as a pseudogene. CDR3 length: 15 amino acids.

The chain is built from TRBV7-9 and TRBJ1-4, with a possible D match to TRBD1 (5 bases). The germline V and J ends were trimmed by 6 bases and 2 bases, with 13 bases remaining between them. The CDR3 consists of 15 residues. Germline assignment: CDR1 SEHNR and CDR2 FQNEAQ (reference sequence). CDR3 nucleotide sequence: TGTGCCAGCAGTTCCCCCCGGGACACTAATGAAAAACTGTTTTTT. Amino acids: CASSSPRDTNEKLFF. The whole variable domain, filled in from reference TRBV7-9 and TRBJ1-4, reads DTGVSQNPRHKITKRGQNVTFRCDPISEHNRLYWYRQTLGQGPEFLTYFQNEAQLEKSRLLSDRFSAERPKGSFSTLEIQRTEQGDSAMYLCASSSPRDTNEKLFFGSGTQLSVL.

The chain combines TRBV6-9 with TRBJ2-7; 10 bases map to TRBD2. The CDR3 is made up of 18 amino acids. Germline V gives CDR1 MNHGY, CDR2 SVAAGI. Losses at the gene ends were 8 bases for V and 2 bases for J; bases not matched to a gene: 18. CDR3 protein: CASPQAELAGHPTYEQYF. The CDR3 coding sequence is TGTGCCAGCCCCCAAGCGGAACTAGCGGGACACCCTACCTACGAGCAGTACTTC.

This rearrangement joins TRBV9 to TRBJ2-3; weak D call: TRBD1 (6 bases). Trimming stripped 3 bases from V and 3 bases from J, with 17 bases between. CDR3 length equals 16 residues. Germline V gives CDR1 SGDLS, CDR2 YYNGEE. DNA of the CDR3: TGTGCCAGCAGCGCCCCTGTTGGGGGCGCAACAGATACGCAGTATTTT. This gives the protein CASSAPVGGATDTQYF.

The chain couples TRBV6-7 to TRBJ2-3; 7 bases match TRBD1. TRBV6-7 is treated as an ORF (open reading frame) with a function not yet certain. This CDR3 is built from 15 residues. The V segment lost 4 bases and the J segment 6 bases; nucleotides outside the gene matches: 10. The CDR3 coding sequence is TGTGCCAGCAGTTTCCTGGGACAGTCCAGGGATACGCAGTATTTT. It is translated as CASSFLGQSRDTQYF.

The rearrangement links TRBV2 to TRBJ2-1, with D uncertain. Trimming took 5 bases from V and 8 from J, leaving 16 bases between them. The germline CDR1 and CDR2 sequences are SNHLY and FYNNEI. CDR3 length equals 14 residues. In nucleotides, the CDR3 is TGTGCCAGCAGTCCTACCCAACGGGTTCATGAGCAGTTCTTC. Amino acids: CASSPTQRVHEQFF.

The gene calls are TRBV28 and TRBJ1-2; D gene uncertain. The germline gives CDR1 MDHEN, CDR2 SYDVKM. The CDR3 runs to 14 residues. Trimming stripped 5 bases from V and 0 bases from J, with 10 bases between. CDR3 nucleotide sequence: TGTGCCAGCAGTGAAGGACTCTCTAACTATGGCTACACCTTC. Translated, it gives CASSEGLSNYGYTF.

V and J are TRBV20-1 and TRBJ1-4; no clear D gene. V was shortened by 3 bases and J by 7 bases, with 6 bases between the two germline ends. The germline V gene has CDR1 DFQATT and CDR2 SNEGSKA (reference sequence). CDR3 length: 11 amino acids. CDR3 DNA: TGCAGTGCTAGGGGTACTGAAAAACTGTTTTTT. It specifies CSARGTEKLFF.

CDR3 amino acids: CASSEDGSSYNEQFF. In DNA, the CDR3 is TGCGCCAGCAGTGAAGACGGGAGCTCCTACAATGAGCAGTTCTTC. The rearrangement joins TRBV10-1 to TRBJ2-1, with D perhaps matching TRBD2 (6 bases). Trimming left V 3 bases short and J 0 bases short, with 9 bases between. CDR1 is WNHNN and CDR2 is SYGVQD in the germline V gene (reference sequence). The CDR3 covers 15 residues.

This chain joins TRBV9 and TRBJ2-3, with D perhaps assigned TRBD1 or TRBD2 (5 bases each). Germline V CDR1 and CDR2: SGDLS, YYNGEE. The CDR3 sequence is 16 residues long. V was shortened by 6 bases and J by 4 bases, with 21 bases between the two germline ends. The CDR3 spells CASIIRGQKWADTQYF. As DNA, the CDR3 is TGTGCCAGCATCATCCGGGGCCAAAAGTGGGCAGATACGCAGTATTTT.

This chain joins TRBV27 and TRBJ2-7; 7 nucleotides match TRBD1. The CDR3 is 14 amino acids. Germline assignment: CDR1 MNHEY and CDR2 SMNVEV (reference sequence). V gave up 5 bases and J gave up 2 bases; unmatched junction bases: 6. The CDR3 DNA sequence: TGTGCCAGCAGTCCCGGGACAGTACCCTACGAGCAGTACTTC. This gives the protein CASSPGTVPYEQYF.

The genes are TRBV7-9 and TRBJ2-5, with D tentatively TRBD1 or TRBD2 (5 bases each). The CDR3 length is 15 residues. Trimming stripped 4 bases from V and 5 bases from J, with 17 bases between. Germline loops: CDR1 SEHNR, CDR2 FQNEAQ (reference sequence). Here the CDR3 DNA reads TGTGCCAGCAGCTCATTAGTCGGGACCGGTGAGACCCAGTACTTC. Its translation: CASSSLVGTGETQYF.

This chain joins TRBV19 and TRBJ2-1; TRBD1 matches 8 bases. From germline, CDR1 is LNHDA and CDR2 SQIVND (reference sequence). The junction had 3 bases not matched to a gene; V was cut back by 6 bases and J by 8 bases. This CDR3 has 12 residues. The CDR3 region is CASSAGGDEQFF. CDR3 nucleotide sequence: TGTGCCAGTAGCGCAGGGGGCGATGAGCAGTTCTTC. The full variable domain, in which reference TRBV19 and TRBJ2-1 provide the parts outside the CDR3, is DGGITQSPKYLFRKEGQNVTLSCEQNLNHDAMYWYRQDPGQGLRLIYYSQIVNDFQKGDIAEGYSVSREKKESFPLTVTSAQKNPTAFYLCASSAGGDEQFFGPGTRLTVL.

The V gene is TRBV27, the J gene TRBJ1-5, with no clear D. Germline V CDR1 and CDR2: MNHEY, SMNVEV (reference sequence). This CDR3 has 14 amino acids. Trimming took off 1 base at V and 4 bases at J, with 8 bases between the two ends. CDR3 in amino acids: CASSLFLGNQPQHF. CDR3 in DNA: TGTGCCAGCAGTTTATTTTTAGGGAATCAGCCCCAGCATTTT.

The V and J genes are TRBV6-6 and TRBJ2-7; D may be TRBD1 (5 bases). CDR1 is MNHNY, CDR2 SVGAGI, per germline (reference sequence). This CDR3 comprises 15 residues. V gave up 0 bases and J gave up 4 bases, with 13 bases separating them. CDR3 DNA sequence: TGTGCCAGCAGTTACTCCCGGACAAGGCCTTACGAGCAGTACTTC. Amino acid sequence: CASSYSRTRPYEQYF.

Here the CDR3 reads CASSFGASGSNEQYF. The DNA for the CDR3 is TGTGCCAGCAGTTTTGGGGCTAGCGGGAGTAACGAGCAGTACTTC. The V gene is TRBV28, the J gene TRBJ2-7, with 10 bases that match TRBD2. Trimming removed 3 bases from V and 5 bases from J; junction bases left unmatched: 7. CDR1 and CDR2 from the germline V gene are MDHEN and SYDVKM. This CDR3 region has 15 residues.

The chain combines TRBV5-1 with TRBJ1-5; D unresolved. V shed 0 bases and J shed 4 bases, with 11 bases lying between them. Germline CDR1 is SGHRS and CDR2 is YFSETQ. The CDR3 covers 15 residues. The CDR3 coding sequence is TGCGCCAGCAGCTTGGATAACAGTTTAAATCAGCCCCAGCATTTT. This encodes CASSLDNSLNQPQHF. Full variable domain (outside the CDR3, taken from reference TRBV5-1 and TRBJ1-5): KAGVTQTPRYLIKTRGQQVTLSCSPISGHRSVSWYQQTPGQGLQFLFEYFSETQRNKGNFPGRFSGRQFSNSRSEMNVSTLELGDSALYLCASSLDNSLNQPQHFGDGTRLSIL.

This chain joins TRBV19 and TRBJ1-4; D is perhaps TRBD1 (6 bases). Germline lookup yields CDR1 LNHDA and CDR2 SQIVND (reference sequence). Deletions cut 3 bases from V and 6 bases from J, with 14 bases between. This CDR3 spans 15 amino acids. The chain's CDR3 is CASSMIPGDYEKLFF. The CDR3 region has the DNA TGTGCCAGTAGTATGATTCCAGGGGATTATGAAAAACTGTTTTTT.